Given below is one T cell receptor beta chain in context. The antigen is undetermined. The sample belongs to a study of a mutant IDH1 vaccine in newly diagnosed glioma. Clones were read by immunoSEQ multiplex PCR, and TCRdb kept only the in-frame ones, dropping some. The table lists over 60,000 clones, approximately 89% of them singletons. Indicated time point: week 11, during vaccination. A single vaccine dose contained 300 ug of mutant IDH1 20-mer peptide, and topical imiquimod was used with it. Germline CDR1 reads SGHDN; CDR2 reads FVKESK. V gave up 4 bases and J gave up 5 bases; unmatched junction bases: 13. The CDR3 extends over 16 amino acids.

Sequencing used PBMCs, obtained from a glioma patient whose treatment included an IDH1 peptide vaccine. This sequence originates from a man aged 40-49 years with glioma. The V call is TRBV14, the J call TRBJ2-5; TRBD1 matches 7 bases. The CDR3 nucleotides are TGTGCCAGCAGCCCGCGGACAGGTTGGGTTTCGGAGACCCAGTACTTC. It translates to CASSPRTGWVSETQYF.